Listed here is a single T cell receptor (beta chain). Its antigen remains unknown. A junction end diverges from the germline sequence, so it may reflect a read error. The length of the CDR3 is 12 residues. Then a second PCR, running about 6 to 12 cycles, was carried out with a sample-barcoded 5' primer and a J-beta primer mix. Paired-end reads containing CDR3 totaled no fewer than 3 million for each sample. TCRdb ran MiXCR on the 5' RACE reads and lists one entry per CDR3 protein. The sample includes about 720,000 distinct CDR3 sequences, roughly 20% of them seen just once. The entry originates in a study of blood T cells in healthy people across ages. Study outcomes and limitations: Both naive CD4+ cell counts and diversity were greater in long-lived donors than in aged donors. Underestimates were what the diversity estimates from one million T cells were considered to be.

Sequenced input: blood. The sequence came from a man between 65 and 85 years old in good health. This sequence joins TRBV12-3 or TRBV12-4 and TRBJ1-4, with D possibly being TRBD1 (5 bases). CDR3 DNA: TGTGTCAGCAGTTTAGGGGCTCTCAAACTGTTTTTT. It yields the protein CVSSLGALKLFF.